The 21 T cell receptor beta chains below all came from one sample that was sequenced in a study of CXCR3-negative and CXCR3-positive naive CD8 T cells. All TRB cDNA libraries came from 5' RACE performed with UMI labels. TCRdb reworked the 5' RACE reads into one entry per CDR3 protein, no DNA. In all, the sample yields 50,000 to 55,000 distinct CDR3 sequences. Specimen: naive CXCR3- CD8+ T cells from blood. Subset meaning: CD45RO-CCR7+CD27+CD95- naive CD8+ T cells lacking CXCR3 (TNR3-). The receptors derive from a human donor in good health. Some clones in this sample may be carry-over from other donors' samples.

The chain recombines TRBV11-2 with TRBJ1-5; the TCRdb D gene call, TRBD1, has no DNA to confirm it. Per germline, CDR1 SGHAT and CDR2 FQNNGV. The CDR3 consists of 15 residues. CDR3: CASSLDGGNNQPQHF.

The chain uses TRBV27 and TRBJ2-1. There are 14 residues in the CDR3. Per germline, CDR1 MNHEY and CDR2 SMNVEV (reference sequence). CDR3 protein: CASSLVGQILEQFF.

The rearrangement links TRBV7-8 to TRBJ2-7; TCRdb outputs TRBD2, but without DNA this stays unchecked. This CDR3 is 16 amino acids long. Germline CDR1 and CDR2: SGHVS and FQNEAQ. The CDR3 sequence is CASSLRAEGFSYEQYF. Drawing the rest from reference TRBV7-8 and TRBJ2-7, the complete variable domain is GAGVSQSPRYKVAKRGQDVALRCDPISGHVSLFWYQQALGQGPEFLTYFQNEAQLDKSGLPSDRFFAERPEGSVSTLKIQRTQQEDSAVYLCASSLRAEGFSYEQYFGPGTRLTVT.

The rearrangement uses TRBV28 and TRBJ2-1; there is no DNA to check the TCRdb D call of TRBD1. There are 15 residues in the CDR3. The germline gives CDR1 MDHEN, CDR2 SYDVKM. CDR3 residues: CARSKVVRDYNEQFF.

CDR3 protein: CASSLIMANEQFF. This chain uses TRBV7-9 with TRBJ2-1. The CDR3 length is 13 residues. Germline CDR1 reads SEHNR; CDR2 reads FQNEAQ (reference sequence).

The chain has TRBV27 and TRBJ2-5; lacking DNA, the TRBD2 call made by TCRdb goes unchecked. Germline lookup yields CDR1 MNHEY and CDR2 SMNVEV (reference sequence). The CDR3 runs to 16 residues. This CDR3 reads CASSLPAGEGEETQYF.

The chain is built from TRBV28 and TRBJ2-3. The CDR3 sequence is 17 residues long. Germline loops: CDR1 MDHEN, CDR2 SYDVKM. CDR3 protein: CASSLNPRSDSTDTQYF.

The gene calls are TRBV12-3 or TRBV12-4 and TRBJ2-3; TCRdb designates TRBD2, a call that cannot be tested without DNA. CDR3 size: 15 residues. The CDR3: CASSLGGGNTDTQYF.

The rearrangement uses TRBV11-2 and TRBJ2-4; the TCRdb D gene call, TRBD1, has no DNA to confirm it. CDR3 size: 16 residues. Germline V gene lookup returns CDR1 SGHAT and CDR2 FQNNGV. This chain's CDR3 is CASSLWGALAKNIQYF.

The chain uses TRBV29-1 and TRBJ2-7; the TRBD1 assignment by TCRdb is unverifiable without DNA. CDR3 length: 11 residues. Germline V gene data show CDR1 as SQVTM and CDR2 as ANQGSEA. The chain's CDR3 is CSASGSYEQYF.

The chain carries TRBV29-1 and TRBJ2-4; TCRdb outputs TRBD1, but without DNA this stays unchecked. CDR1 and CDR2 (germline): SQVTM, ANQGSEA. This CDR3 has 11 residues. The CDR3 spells CSVIQGNIQYF.

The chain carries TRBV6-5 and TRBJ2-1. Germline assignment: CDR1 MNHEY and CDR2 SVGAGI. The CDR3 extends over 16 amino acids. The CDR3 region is CASSYDGESSYNEQFF.

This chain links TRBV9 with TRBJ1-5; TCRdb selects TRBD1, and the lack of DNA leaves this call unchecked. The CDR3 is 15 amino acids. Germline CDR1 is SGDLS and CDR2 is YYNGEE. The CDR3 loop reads CASSVGGNSNQPQHF.

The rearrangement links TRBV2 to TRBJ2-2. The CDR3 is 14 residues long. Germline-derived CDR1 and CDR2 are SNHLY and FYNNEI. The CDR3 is CASFSSGSTGELFF.

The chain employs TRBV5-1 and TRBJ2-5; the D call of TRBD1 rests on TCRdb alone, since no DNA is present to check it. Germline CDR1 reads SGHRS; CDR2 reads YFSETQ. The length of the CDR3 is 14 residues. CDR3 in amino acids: CASSPGTGVETQYF.

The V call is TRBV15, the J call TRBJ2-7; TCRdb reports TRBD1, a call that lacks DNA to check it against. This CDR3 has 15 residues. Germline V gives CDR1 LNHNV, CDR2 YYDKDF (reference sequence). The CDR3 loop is CATGLAGAHTYEQYF. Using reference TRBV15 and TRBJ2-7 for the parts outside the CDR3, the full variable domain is DAMVIQNPRYQVTQFGKPVTLSCSQTLNHNVMYWYQQKSSQAPKLLFHYYDKDFNNEADTPDNFQSRRPNTSFCFLDIRSPGLGDTAMYLCATGLAGAHTYEQYFGPGTRLTVT.

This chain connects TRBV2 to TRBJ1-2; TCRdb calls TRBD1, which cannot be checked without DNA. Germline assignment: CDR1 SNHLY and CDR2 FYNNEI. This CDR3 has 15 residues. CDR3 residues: CASRAGTKGNYGYTF.

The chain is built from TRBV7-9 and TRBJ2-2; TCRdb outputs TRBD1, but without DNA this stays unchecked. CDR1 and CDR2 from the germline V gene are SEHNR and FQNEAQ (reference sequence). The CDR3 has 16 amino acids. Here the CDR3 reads CASSWTGSSSDGELFF.

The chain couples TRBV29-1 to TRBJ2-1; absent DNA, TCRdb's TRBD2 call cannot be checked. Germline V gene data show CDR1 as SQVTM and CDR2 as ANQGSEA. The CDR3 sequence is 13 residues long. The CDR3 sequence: CSVALGEGNEQFF.

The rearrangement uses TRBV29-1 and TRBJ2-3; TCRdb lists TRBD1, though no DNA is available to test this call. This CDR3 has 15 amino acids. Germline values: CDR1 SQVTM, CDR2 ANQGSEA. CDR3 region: CSVEEDRVGTDTQYF.

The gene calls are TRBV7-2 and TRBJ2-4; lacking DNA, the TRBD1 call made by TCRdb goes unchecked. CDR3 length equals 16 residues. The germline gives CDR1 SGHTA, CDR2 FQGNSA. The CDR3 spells CASSQRGGVSKNIQYF.